The present TCR beta chain was sequenced within a study of cytomegalovirus exposure and HLA in healthy donors. Broader study findings: A likely sequencing artifact accounted for one observed cluster of highly shared sequence variants. In a later analysis, at a false discovery rate of 0.05, 16,951 TCR beta sequences were associated with HLA alleles.

Of note for this clone: What it binds is not known.

Researchers ran the PCR with 60 Vbeta and 13 Jbeta primers. Clones were read by immunoSEQ multiplex PCR, and TCRdb kept only the in-frame ones, dropping some. The repertoire holds around 140,000 clones, with approximately 75% as singletons. The germline gives CDR1 SGHAT, CDR2 FQNNGV. This CDR3 comprises 13 residues. Trimming removed 5 bases from V and 6 bases from J; junction bases left unmatched: 6. V gene TRBV11-2 combines with J gene TRBJ2-7, with 8 bases aligning to TRBD1. The clonotype was recovered from a male donor in good health and CMV-seronegative. The source material was PBMCs. The CDR3 spells CASSPGGWGEQYF. The CDR3 nucleotides are TGTGCCAGCAGCCCAGGGGGCTGGGGCGAGCAGTACTTC. Based on the CDR3 plus reference TRBV11-2 and TRBJ2-7, the full variable domain is EAGVAQSPRYKIIEKRQSVAFWCNPISGHATLYWYQQILGQGPKLLIQFQNNGVVDDSQLPKDRFSAERLKGVDSTLKIQPAKLEDSAVYLCASSPGGWGEQYFGPGTRLTVT.